This T cell receptor (beta chain) was profiled in a study of CXCR3-negative and CXCR3-positive naive CD8 T cells. UMI labels and 5' RACE were used to prepare the TRB cDNA libraries. TCRdb reworked the 5' RACE reads into one entry per CDR3 protein, no DNA. This sample's clone table lists about 3,400 distinct CDR3 sequences. The germline V gene encodes CDR1 SQVTM and CDR2 ANQGSEA. CDR3 length equals 13 residues. The chain has TRBV29-1 and TRBJ2-1; TCRdb reports TRBD2, a call that lacks DNA to check it against. Specimen: naive CXCR3- CD8+ T cells from blood. Subset indicated: CD45RO-CCR7+CD27+CD95- naive CD8+ T cells lacking CXCR3 (TNR3-). The receptor's source is a human donor in good health. Some clones in this sample may be carry-over from other donors' samples. The CDR3 reads CSVEWGGSNEQFF.